These T cell receptor beta chains were read from a single sample in a study of blood T cells in healthy people across ages. TCRdb passed the 5' RACE reads through MiXCR, listing each CDR3 protein once. Of 850,000 to 1,100,000 distinct CDR3 sequences detected, under 40% appear once; the ten largest clones hold around 12%. Sequencing was performed on blood. These receptor sequences come from a man aged 18 to 29 in good health. CDR3s include the opening cysteine and the closing phenylalanine or tryptophan. The D gene is left open where the match is weak. Size is stated for part of the rows, as once, few or many counts, or as a class when the clone is expanded.

v_call	clone_size	j_call	d_call	cdr3_aa	cdr3_nt
TRBV15	-	TRBJ1-2	-	CATSRDSGAYYGYTF	TGTGCCACCAGCAGAGATTCGGGGGCTTACTATGGCTACACCTTC
TRBV20-1	-	TRBJ2-1	TRBD2	CSARDRGLAGALSYNEQFF	TGCAGTGCTAGAGATCGGGGACTAGCGGGGGCCCTCTCCTACAATGAGCAGTTCTTC
TRBV7-9	once	TRBJ1-4	-	CASSSYDLSEKLFF	TGTGCCAGCAGCTCCTACGATCTGTCTGAAAAACTGTTTTTT
TRBV7-8	-	TRBJ2-7	TRBD2	CASSSGTSGTYEQYF	TGTGCCAGCAGCTCCGGGACTAGCGGAACCTACGAGCAGTACTTC
TRBV3-1	-	TRBJ2-3	TRBD2	CASSQDYAGGGDTQYF	TGTGCCAGCAGCCAAGATTATGCGGGGGGGGGCGATACGCAGTATTTT
TRBV5-1	-	TRBJ2-2	-	CASSLAQGTGELFF	TGCGCCAGCAGCTTGGCCCAGGGCACCGGGGAGCTGTTTTTT
TRBV4-1	few	TRBJ1-2	TRBD1	CASSQPSSGTGGYGYTF	TGCGCCAGCAGCCAGCCTAGCTCCGGGACAGGGGGCTATGGCTACACCTTC
TRBV18	few	TRBJ2-3	TRBD2	CASSPLPSGTTDTQYF	TGTGCCAGCTCACCACTGCCTAGCGGGACCACAGATACGCAGTATTTT
TRBV27	-	TRBJ1-5	TRBD1	CASSSGTGDRQPQHF	TGTGCCAGCAGTTCCGGGACAGGGGATCGTCAGCCCCAGCATTTT
TRBV25-1	-	TRBJ1-1	TRBD1	CASSGYTGARDTEAFF	TGTGCCAGCAGTGGTTATACAGGGGCGAGAGACACTGAAGCTTTCTTT
TRBV5-1	-	TRBJ1-1	TRBD1	CASSLWDSQNTEAFF	TGCGCCAGCAGCTTGTGGGACAGCCAGAACACTGAAGCTTTCTTT
TRBV20-1	-	TRBJ2-3	-	CSASWDSSTDTQYF	TGCAGTGCTAGTTGGGATTCTAGCACAGATACGCAGTATTTT
TRBV20-1	-	TRBJ1-2	-	CSARGAEANYGYTF	TGCAGTGCTAGAGGGGCAGAGGCTAACTATGGCTACACCTTC
TRBV7-9	few	TRBJ2-3	TRBD2	CACPRGVSTDTQYF	TGTGCCTGCCCTCGGGGGGTTAGCACAGATACGCAGTATTTT
TRBV20-1	-	TRBJ2-7	-	CSARDRRRYSYEQYF	TGCAGTGCTAGAGATCGACGCAGGTACTCCTACGAGCAGTACTTC
TRBV5-1	-	TRBJ2-5	-	CASSLHRQGGETQYF	TGCGCCAGCAGCTTGCATCGGCAGGGAGGAGAGACCCAGTACTTC
TRBV28	-	TRBJ2-1	-	CASSLEGQHPGNEQFF	TGTGCCAGCAGTCTTGAAGGACAACACCCGGGGAATGAGCAGTTCTTC
TRBV6-5	-	TRBJ1-1	-	CASSYSVTSTEAFF	TGTGCCAGCAGTTACTCTGTAACCTCAACTGAAGCTTTCTTT
TRBV4-1	-	TRBJ2-4	TRBD2	CASSQDAGGSRLAKNIQYF	TGCGCCAGCAGCCAAGATGCGGGGGGTAGCAGACTAGCCAAAAACATTCAGTACTTC
TRBV6-2/TRBV6-3	few	TRBJ1-2	-	CASSYSDEMVYGYTF	TGTGCCAGCAGTTACTCGGATGAGATGGTCTATGGCTACACCTTC
TRBV12-3/TRBV12-4	many	TRBJ1-5	-	CASSLQSNQPQHF	TGTGCCAGCAGTTTACAGAGCAATCAGCCCCAGCATTTT
TRBV21-1	few	TRBJ1-1	-	CASSKLGGVNTEAFF	TGTGCCAGCAGCAAACTAGGAGGGGTGAACACTGAAGCTTTCTTT
TRBV10-3	-	TRBJ1-2	-	CAISAFLSEGSAGGYTF	TGTGCCATCAGTGCATTTCTCTCAGAAGGGAGCGCGGGGGGCTACACCTTC
TRBV20-1	-	TRBJ1-5	-	CSARGPEGEQPQHF	TGCAGTGCTAGGGGTCCGGAGGGGGAACAGCCCCAGCATTTT
TRBV20-1	-	TRBJ1-6	TRBD1	CSARSGGAGSPLHF	TGCAGTGCTCGATCAGGGGGCGCTGGTTCACCCCTCCACTTT
TRBV7-6	-	TRBJ2-1	-	CASSLEPGSYNGQFF	TGTGCCAGCAGCTTAGAGCCGGGTTCCTACAATGGACAGTTCTTC
TRBV6-5	few	TRBJ1-1	-	CASSYDEKRGTEAFF	TGTGCCAGCAGTTACGATGAGAAGCGGGGCACTGAAGCTTTCTTT
TRBV2	-	TRBJ2-1	TRBD1	CASSIQGATYNEQFF	TGTGCCAGCAGTATCCAGGGGGCAACCTACAATGAGCAGTTCTTC
TRBV11-2	-	TRBJ2-3	-	CASSSIRGDTQYF	TGTGCCAGCAGCTCGATCAGGGGTGATACGCAGTATTTT
TRBV5-1	-	TRBJ2-3	-	CASSLRVGGDTQYF	TGCGCCAGCAGCTTGAGGGTTGGGGGAGATACGCAGTATTTT
TRBV20-1	few	TRBJ2-3	-	CSAVRGAHSTDTQYF	TGCAGTGCTGTGAGGGGGGCTCATAGCACAGATACGCAGTATTTT
TRBV5-1	-	TRBJ1-1	-	CASSQRAVLRGNTEAFF	TGCGCCAGCAGCCAAAGGGCGGTGCTCCGTGGGAACACTGAAGCTTTCTTT
TRBV4-1	-	TRBJ1-5	-	CASSPGDGRNQPQHF	TGCGCCAGCAGCCCTGGGGATGGACGGAATCAGCCCCAGCATTTT
TRBV12-3/TRBV12-4	many	TRBJ1-2	-	CASSRSEGYTF	TGTGCCAGCAGCCGCAGTGAGGGCTACACCTTC
TRBV12-3/TRBV12-4	few	TRBJ1-2	TRBD1	CASRGDRVVNGYTF	TGTGCCAGCAGGGGGGACAGGGTGGTTAATGGCTACACCTTC
TRBV7-9	-	TRBJ2-5	-	CASSLGRQLQETQYF	TGTGCCAGCAGCTTAGGTCGACAGCTCCAAGAGACCCAGTACTTC
TRBV20-1	-	TRBJ1-1	TRBD1	CSASGTGGRNTEAFF	TGCAGTGCTAGTGGGACAGGGGGAAGGAACACTGAAGCTTTCTTT
TRBV7-9	few	TRBJ2-1	TRBD2	CASSLGLAGLYEQFF	TGTGCCAGCAGCTTGGGACTAGCGGGGTTATATGAGCAGTTCTTC
TRBV4-3	few	TRBJ1-4	TRBD1	CASSQDKARGYEKLFF	TGCGCCAGCAGCCAAGACAAGGCCAGGGGGTACGAAAAACTGTTTTTT
TRBV6-2/TRBV6-3	-	TRBJ1-5	TRBD1	CASSYLDRGANQPQHF	TGTGCCAGCAGTTACCTTGACAGGGGGGCCAATCAGCCCCAGCATTTT
TRBV2	once	TRBJ2-3	-	CASSEAPAESTDTQYF	TGTGCCAGCAGTGAGGCTCCAGCGGAAAGCACAGATACGCAGTATTTT
TRBV28	-	TRBJ1-2	TRBD1	CASSSPGTANVFTLYGYTF	TGTGCCAGCAGTTCCCCCGGGACAGCCAACGTCTTTACTTTGTATGGCTACACCTTC
TRBV5-1	-	TRBJ2-2	-	CASSLRPDKNTGELFF	TGCGCCAGCAGCTTGAGGCCAGACAAGAACACCGGGGAGCTGTTTTTT
TRBV6-5	-	TRBJ1-4	-	CASSYNIAGTSGEKLFF	TGTGCCAGCAGTTACAATATCGCAGGGACCAGTGGTGAAAAACTGTTTTTT
TRBV2	-	TRBJ1-5	-	CASSVGGVEQPQHF	TGTGCCAGCAGTGTTGGTGGGGTTGAACAGCCCCAGCATTTT
TRBV12-3/TRBV12-4	-	TRBJ2-3	TRBD2	CASSFLSGGGTDTQYF	TGTGCCAGCAGTTTTCTTAGCGGGGGGGGCACAGATACGCAGTATTTT
TRBV6-2/TRBV6-3	many	TRBJ2-3	-	CASSLQGLTDTQYF	TGTGCCAGCAGTTTACAGGGACTCACAGATACGCAGTATTTT
TRBV7-6	-	TRBJ1-1	-	CASKKGDNTEAFF	TGTGCCAGCAAGAAGGGGGACAACACTGAAGCTTTCTTT
TRBV9	-	TRBJ2-1	-	CASSQPLQGDEQFF	TGTGCCAGCAGCCAACCGTTACAGGGAGATGAGCAGTTCTTC
TRBV6-6	-	TRBJ2-5	-	CASSYLGVETQYF	TGTGCCAGCAGTTACTTAGGGGTGGAGACCCAGTACTTC
TRBV30	-	TRBJ1-2	-	CAWSGAGEYGYTF	TGTGCCTGGAGTGGTGCAGGAGAATATGGCTACACCTTC
TRBV4-1	few	TRBJ2-3	TRBD1	CASSQGDRGEDTQYF	TGCGCCAGCAGCCAAGGGGACAGGGGTGAAGATACGCAGTATTTT
TRBV7-3	-	TRBJ2-1	-	CASSPRRESGETQFF	TGTGCCAGCAGCCCCCGCCGGGAGTCCGGGGAGACCCAGTTCTTC
TRBV25-1	many	TRBJ1-2	-	CASSEGGSGYTF	TGTGCCAGCAGTGAAGGGGGATCTGGCTACACCTTC